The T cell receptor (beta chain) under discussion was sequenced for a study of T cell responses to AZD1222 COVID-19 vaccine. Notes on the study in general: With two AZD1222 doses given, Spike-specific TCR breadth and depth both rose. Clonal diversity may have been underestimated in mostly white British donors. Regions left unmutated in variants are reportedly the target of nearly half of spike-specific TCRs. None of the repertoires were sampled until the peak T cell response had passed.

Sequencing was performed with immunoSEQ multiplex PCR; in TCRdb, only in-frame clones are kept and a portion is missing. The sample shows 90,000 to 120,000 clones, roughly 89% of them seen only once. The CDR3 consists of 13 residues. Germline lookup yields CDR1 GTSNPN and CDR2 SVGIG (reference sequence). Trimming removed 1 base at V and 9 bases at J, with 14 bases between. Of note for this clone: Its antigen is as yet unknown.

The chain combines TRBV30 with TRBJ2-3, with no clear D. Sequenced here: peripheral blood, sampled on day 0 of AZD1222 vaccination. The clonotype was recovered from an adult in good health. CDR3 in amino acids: CAWSASPLGTQYF. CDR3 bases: TGTGCCTGGAGTGCCTCACCTCTAGGAACGCAGTATTTT. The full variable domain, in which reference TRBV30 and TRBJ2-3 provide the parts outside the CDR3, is SQTIHQWPATLVQPVGSPLSLECTVEGTSNPNLYWYRQAAGRGLQLLFYSVGIGQISSEVPQNLSASRPQDRQFILSSKKLLLSDSGFYLCAWSASPLGTQYFGPGTRLTVL.